This is a list of T cell receptor beta chains from one sample in a study of T cell responses to AZD1222 COVID-19 vaccine. Measured with immunoSEQ multiplex PCR; TCRdb has only the in-frame clones, and not every one. This table has just under 150,000 clones, approximately 89% appearing once. Here the sequenced sample was peripheral blood, taken 28 days after the second AZD1222 dose. Receptors were obtained from an adult who received the AZD1222 COVID-19 vaccine. CDR3s include the opening cysteine and the closing phenylalanine or tryptophan. D genes are given only for firm matches. Clone size appears in some rows only: once, few, many, or a class for an expanded clone.

>NA|TRBV9|TRBJ2-1|TRBD2
CASSVHQSAGGSPEQFF
TGTGCCAGCAGCGTACATCAATCGGCGGGAGGGTCTCCTGAGCAGTTCTTC
>NA|TRBV2|TRBJ1-2|NA
CASIKGGYTF
TGTGCCAGCATTAAGGGGGGCTACACCTTC
>NA|TRBV30|TRBJ1-2|NA
CAWSVSAAGYTF
TGTGCCTGGAGTGTATCGGCAGCCGGCTACACCTTC
>NA|TRBV24-1|TRBJ2-1|TRBD2
CATSVAGLAGVNEQFF
TGTGCCACCAGTGTGGCGGGGCTAGCGGGAGTCAATGAGCAGTTCTTC
>NA|TRBV5-6|TRBJ1-6|NA
CASSFVVGASSYNSPLHF
TGTGCCAGCAGCTTCGTAGTCGGGGCGAGCTCCTATAATTCACCCCTCCACTTT
>NA|TRBV28|TRBJ2-3|TRBD2
CASSPLEREGNTQYF
TGTGCCAGCAGCCCCCTCGAGCGGGAGGGCAATACGCAGTATTTT
>NA|TRBV6-1|TRBJ2-1|NA
CASSEAGSNEQFF
TGTGCCAGCAGTGAGGCAGGGAGCAATGAGCAGTTCTTC
>once|TRBV18|TRBJ2-5|TRBD2
CASSINSGRRGETQYF
TGTGCCAGCTCAATTAATAGCGGGAGAAGGGGAGAGACCCAGTACTTC
>NA|TRBV6-5|TRBJ2-7|TRBD1
CASRQGQSYEQYF
TGTGCCAGCAGGCAGGGACAGTCCTACGAGCAGTACTTC
>NA|TRBV11-2|TRBJ2-1|NA
CASSLDSLSSYNEQFF
TGTGCCAGCAGCTTAGATTCCCTGAGCTCCTACAATGAGCAGTTCTTC
>NA|TRBV5-5|TRBJ1-5|TRBD1
CASSFDRGRQPQHF
TGTGCCAGCAGCTTCGACAGGGGGCGTCAGCCCCAGCATTTT
>NA|TRBV11-3|TRBJ2-3|TRBD1
CASSLPRTGSFLDTQYF
TGTGCCAGCAGCCTCCCCCGGACAGGGAGTTTCCTTGATACGCAGTATTTT
>NA|TRBV5-1|TRBJ1-1|TRBD1
CASSLSLHRGTEAFF
TGCGCCAGCAGCTTGAGTTTACACAGGGGCACTGAAGCTTTCTTT
>NA|TRBV28|TRBJ2-3|NA
CASSFSQGSYSTDTQYF
TGTGCCAGCAGTTTCTCCCAGGGATCTTATAGCACAGATACGCAGTATTTT
>few|TRBV3-1/TRBV3-2|TRBJ1-4|TRBD1
CASSHVSVQEGAEEKLFF
TGTGCCAGCAGCCATGTATCGGTGCAAGAGGGGGCAGAGGAAAAACTGTTTTTT
>NA|TRBV6-5|TRBJ1-1|NA
CASSYSPGNTEAFF
TGTGCCAGCAGTTACTCACCAGGGAACACTGAAGCTTTCTTT
>NA|TRBV2|TRBJ1-1|NA
CASNPHNTEAFF
TGTGCCAGCAACCCTCATAACACTGAAGCTTTCTTT
>NA|TRBV29-1|TRBJ2-1|TRBD2
CSVKLAGAYNEQFF
TGCAGCGTCAAGCTAGCGGGCGCCTACAATGAGCAGTTCTTC
>NA|TRBV6-6|TRBJ2-7|TRBD1
CAVRRQGVYEQYF
TGTGCCGTCAGGCGACAGGGGGTCTACGAGCAGTACTTC
>NA|TRBV23-1|TRBJ2-2|TRBD1
CASSQWGQGASTGELFF
TGCGCCAGCAGTCAATGGGGACAGGGGGCGAGCACCGGGGAGCTGTTTTTT
>NA|TRBV27|TRBJ2-1|TRBD1
CASGFSGTGGYNEQFF
TGTGCCAGCGGGTTCTCCGGGACAGGGGGCTACAATGAGCAGTTCTTC
>NA|TRBV19|TRBJ1-1|NA
CASRVKGGTEAFF
TGTGCCAGTAGGGTCAAGGGAGGCACTGAAGCTTTCTTT
>once|TRBV6-5|TRBJ2-3|NA
CASRARGTSTDTQYF
TGTGCCAGCAGGGCGCGGGGAACTAGCACAGATACGCAGTATTTT
>NA|TRBV5-1|TRBJ1-3|NA
CASSYSGELGNTIYF
TGCGCCAGCAGCTATTCAGGGGAACTTGGAAACACCATATATTTT
>NA|TRBV5-3|TRBJ2-7|TRBD1
CARSLGVGQGGRMYEQYF
TGTGCCAGAAGCTTGGGAGTCGGACAAGGGGGCCGTATGTACGAGCAGTACTTC
>NA|TRBV6-2/TRBV6-3|TRBJ2-1|TRBD2
CASSYTLLSSGRANEQFF
TGTGCCAGCAGTTACACCCTGCTGAGCAGCGGGAGGGCGAATGAGCAGTTCTTC
>once|TRBV28|TRBJ2-7|NA
CASSFWGYKAGRGTRSSYEQYF
TGTGCCAGCAGTTTTTGGGGGTATAAGGCGGGGAGAGGAACCAGAAGCTCCTACGAGCAGTACTTC
>NA|TRBV10-3|TRBJ2-1|NA
CAISDRPSSYNEQFF
TGTGCCATCAGTGACAGGCCGAGCTCCTACAATGAGCAGTTCTTC
>NA|TRBV6-5|TRBJ1-2|TRBD1
CASRQTGAGNYGYTF
TGTGCCAGCAGGCAAACAGGGGCCGGTAACTATGGCTACACCTTC
>NA|TRBV27|TRBJ2-7|NA
CASSFSLDSAYEQYF
TGTGCCAGCAGTTTTTCCCTCGACAGTGCCTACGAGCAGTACTTC
>NA|TRBV4-1|TRBJ1-5|NA
CASSPGMWQPQHF
TGCGCCAGCAGCCCGGGAATGTGGCAGCCCCAGCATTTT
>NA|TRBV27|TRBJ2-2|NA
CASSFFSYANTGELFF
TGTGCCAGCAGTTTCTTCTCCTACGCGAACACCGGGGAGCTGTTTTTT
>NA|TRBV11-2|TRBJ2-1|NA
CASSLVPGWGEQFF
TGTGCCAGCAGCTTAGTGCCGGGATGGGGTGAGCAGTTCTTC
>NA|TRBV28|TRBJ2-1|TRBD2
CASSLFPSPSGKNNEQFF
TGTGCCAGCAGTTTGTTCCCCTCCCCTAGCGGGAAAAACAATGAGCAGTTCTTC
>NA|TRBV5-1|TRBJ1-1|TRBD1
CASSLDGQGVNTEAFF
TGCGCCAGCAGCTTGGATGGACAGGGGGTAAACACTGAAGCTTTCTTT
>NA|TRBV24-1|TRBJ2-2|TRBD1
CATRTGGDTGELFF
TGTGCCACCAGGACAGGGGGGGACACCGGGGAGCTGTTTTTT
>NA|TRBV11-3|TRBJ1-4|NA
CASRYSRRGDEKLFF
TGTGCCAGCAGATACTCCCGCAGGGGTGACGAAAAACTGTTTTTT
>few|TRBV18|TRBJ2-3|NA
CASSPGDTQYF
TGTGCCAGCTCACCAGGAGATACGCAGTATTTT
>NA|TRBV6-1|TRBJ2-7|TRBD1
CASSEAITGTGGYEQYF
TGTGCCAGCAGTGAAGCGATAACAGGGACAGGGGGATACGAGCAGTACTTC
>NA|TRBV6-5|TRBJ2-7|NA
CASSTFGVYEQYF
TGTGCCAGCAGTACCTTTGGGGTATACGAGCAGTACTTC
>NA|TRBV11-1|TRBJ2-1|TRBD2
CASSPRTSYNEQFF
TGTGCCAGCAGCCCCCGGACTAGCTACAATGAGCAGTTCTTC
>NA|TRBV5-6|TRBJ1-1|NA
CASSFGTAANTEAFF
TGTGCCAGCAGCTTTGGGACGGCCGCAAACACTGAAGCTTTCTTT
>NA|TRBV7-6|TRBJ2-1|TRBD2
CASSRIWGLAVFDEQFF
TGTGCCAGCAGCCGGATCTGGGGACTAGCAGTTTTCGATGAGCAGTTCTTC
>NA|TRBV19|TRBJ2-7|NA
CASSISVDRGSREQYF
TGTGCCAGTAGTATCTCTGTGGATCGGGGTTCTCGCGAGCAGTACTTC
>few|TRBV7-2|TRBJ2-3|NA
CASSLSRDTTDTQYF
TGTGCCAGCAGCTTGAGCCGGGACACAACAGATACGCAGTATTTT
>NA|TRBV6-5|TRBJ1-5|NA
CASSYSGGMGQPQHF
TGTGCCAGCAGTTACTCAGGAGGGATGGGACAGCCCCAGCATTTT
>NA|TRBV6-5|TRBJ1-2|TRBD1
CASSYSGQGARGYTF
TGTGCCAGCAGTTACTCGGGACAGGGGGCGCGCGGCTACACCTTC
>NA|TRBV7-9|TRBJ1-2|NA
CASSRDGYGYTF
TGTGCCAGCAGCCGCGACGGCTATGGCTACACCTTC
>NA|TRBV4-2|TRBJ1-5|NA
CASSPRVEGNQPQHF
TGTGCCAGCAGCCCCCGGGTTGAAGGGAATCAGCCCCAGCATTTT
>NA|TRBV19|TRBJ2-7|NA
CASSVRSRGPYEQYF
TGTGCCAGTAGTGTGAGATCCAGGGGTCCTTACGAGCAGTACTTC
>NA|TRBV28|TRBJ1-6|TRBD1
CASSRRTGGGNSPLHF
TGTGCCAGCAGCCGCCGGACAGGGGGCGGTAATTCACCCCTCCACTTT
>once|TRBV5-1|TRBJ1-3|TRBD1
CASRDSRYSGNTIYF
TGCGCCTCGAGGGACAGCCGATACTCTGGAAACACCATATATTTT
>NA|TRBV7-8|TRBJ2-1|TRBD2
CASSFLAGARYNEQFF
TGTGCCAGCAGCTTTTTAGCGGGAGCGAGATACAATGAGCAGTTCTTC
>NA|TRBV3-1/TRBV3-2|TRBJ1-1|TRBD1
CASSPQGGVSEAFF
TGTGCCAGCAGCCCACAGGGGGGAGTGTCTGAAGCTTTCTTT
>NA|TRBV28|TRBJ2-5|TRBD1
CASSPPGQPWETQYF
TGTGCCAGCAGTCCACCGGGACAGCCGTGGGAGACCCAGTACTTC
>once|TRBV27|TRBJ1-1|NA
CASSTGQNTGAFF
TGTGCCAGCAGTACCGGACAGAACACCGGAGCTTTCTTT
>once|TRBV3-1/TRBV3-2|TRBJ2-7|NA
CASTPPAGAGHYEQYF
TGTGCCAGCACCCCACCTGCCGGGGCAGGACACTACGAGCAGTACTTC
>NA|TRBV7-2|TRBJ2-3|TRBD1
CASSIQGSRPDTQYF
TGTGCCAGCAGTATACAGGGGTCCAGGCCAGATACGCAGTATTTT
>NA|TRBV27|TRBJ1-6|NA
CASSLWGYNSPLHF
TGTGCCAGCAGTTTATGGGGTTATAATTCACCCCTCCACTTT
>NA|TRBV19|TRBJ1-4|TRBD1
CASSIQRQGNEKLFF
TGTGCCAGTAGTATCCAAAGACAGGGAAATGAAAAACTGTTTTTT